In its sample, the clone carrying this T cell receptor beta chain was seen many times. What it recognizes is unknown. This sample was included in a study of T cells in Graves' hyperthyroidism and ophthalmopathy. Study results and limitations: In blood, most of the thyroid clonotypes expanded above 0.001 were also present. Ophthalmopathy was told apart from stable hyperthyroidism by a 13 V-J model.

PBMCs were collected from a 10 ml volume of fresh peripheral blood. CDR1 MNHEY and CDR2 SMNVEV come from the germline V gene (reference sequence). V shed 7 bases and J shed 0 bases, with 12 bases lying between them. This CDR3 is 14 amino acids long. RNA transcripts yielded amplified TCR beta CDR3 regions. A set of HTBI primers served as the primers for a first-round RT-PCR of the TCR CDR3. A single record per CDR3 protein comes from TCRdb applying MiXCR to the multiplex PCR reads. The data contain some 340,000 distinct CDR3 sequences, roughly 15% of them singletons. The TCR was taken from a woman in her thirties or forties with Graves' ophthalmopathy. The sequenced sample consisted of blood. The rearrangement links TRBV27 to TRBJ1-1; no clear D. The chain's CDR3 is CASKKTNMNTEAFF. The CDR3 DNA is TGTGCCAGCAAAAAGACAAACATGAACACTGAAGCTTTCTTT.